This TCR beta chain came from a study of T cell responses to AZD1222 COVID-19 vaccine (dated by TCRdb to the early 2020s). Background on the whole study: AZD1222 recipients given second doses at about 4 weeks or at about 12 weeks were pooled, since spike-specific TCR depth and breadth were not found to differ between the two schedules. TCR sequencing covered 230 to 250 trial participants: 200 to 210 given two doses of AZD1222 and 26 given two doses of MenACWY control vaccine. Trial participants were enrolled by age into subgroups of 18-55, 56-69 and 70-plus years, and 148, 28 and 57 TCR-sequenced participants, respectively, were included in these subgroups. Overall study results and their limits: Reportedly, almost half of the unique spike-specific TCRs recognized epitopes lying outside the regions that are mutated in the B.1.351 and B.1.1.7 variants. Conclusions about previously exposed vaccinees were limited because only 5 or 6 AZD1222 recipients were SARS-CoV-2 seropositive at baseline. The 56-69-year group was small, and its depth increase did not reach significance, likely because of low power. Because no samples from the day 14 peak response were available, repertoires could be characterized only after the peak T cell response. Most participants were white British and females outnumbered males, and the authors suggested that clonal diversity may have been underestimated. The vaccine-associated CD4 TCRs covered the entire spike protein, and the dominant responses fell in regions 160-218 and 743-854. After two AZD1222 doses, both the breadth and the depth of spike-specific TCRs were significantly higher than at day 0 and than in MenACWY recipients.

The CDR3 regions of human TCRbeta chains were analyzed by immunosequencing. Concerning the study's data processing: TCRs in the repertoires were matched against a reference library of SARS-CoV-2-specific TCRs that had been generated with the MIRA antigen-specificity platform. Breadth meant the fraction of unique TCRs that were SARS-CoV-2-associated, whereas depth meant the fraction of total T cells that were SARS-CoV-2-associated. Using the MIRA data, every spike-specific TCR was mapped to the spike region that the TCR reacted to and assigned to either a CD4 or a CD8 class. Log10-transformed breadth and depth values were compared by one-way ANOVA with Sidak's multiple comparisons tests. TCRdb's version of the immuneACCESS table is confined to in-frame rearrangements and falls short of the full clone set. An unresolved V gene accounts for under half of the shortfall where checked; the remainder is of unknown origin. V and J calls plus clone size are reproduced from that table; the DNA served to infer D and trimming. This sample holds about 160,000 clones; about 91% were observed only once. Of the sample, approximately 1.9% falls within the top ten clones.

The CDR3 sequence holds 13 residues, the cysteine and phenylalanine included. Only the CDR3 region is kept as DNA, spanning 39 bases read in frame from base 1. The germline ends are 11 bases apart after V is trimmed by 4 bases and J by 4 bases. According to the germline V gene, CDR1 reads SGHRS and CDR2 reads YFSETQ. This clone has a single count. Its cognate antigen has yet to be identified. The sample holds no much larger clone one base away, and base qualities are not on file. The meaning of the sample's time point label: baseline before first vaccination. Vaccinee samples came from UK trials COV001 and COV002, including a single-blind randomized controlled phase 2/3 trial of AZD1222 (ChAdOx1 nCoV-19) in healthy adults. For TCRbeta chain sequencing, PBMC samples were collected from trial participants at day 0 and at day 28 after the second dose.

The receptor chain draws on TRBV5-1 and TRBJ1-2; the D gene is perhaps TRBD1, from 6 matching bases. The clonotype was recovered from an adult in good health. The sequencing here drew on peripheral blood, taken on day 0 of AZD1222 vaccination. The sequence in DNA is TGCGCCAGCAGCGCAAGGACAGTCTATGGCTACACCTTC. Its translation is CASSARTVYGYTF.